One and the same sample provided the 28 T cell receptor beta chains below, sequenced in a study of shared clonotypes between healthy human individuals. The repertoire was sequenced with immunoSEQ multiplex PCR; TCRdb's copy has only in-frame clones and lacks some. The sample yields more than 2,000,000 clones, more than 90% seen once. The specimen sequenced was naive CD4+ T cells sorted from blood. Subset specified: CD45RA+ positively selected. Receptor source: a man younger than 30 in good health.

V and J are TRBV5-4 and TRBJ1-1; no definite D call. The CDR3 has 13 residues. CDR1 and CDR2 from the germline V gene are SGHNT and YYREEE (reference sequence). Trimming shortened V by 4 bases and J by 4 bases, and 11 bases separated the two germline ends. The CDR3 region has the DNA TGTGCCAGCAGCGCCCGGGAGACCACTGAAGCTTTCTTT. This encodes CASSARETTEAFF.

The chain joins TRBV23-1 to TRBJ2-1; TRBD1 matches at 11 bases. TRBV23-1 is placed among ORFs of uncertain function. Trimming cost V 6 bases and J 5 bases; bases outside gene matches: 24. The CDR3 consists of 21 residues. CDR3 sequence reads: CASSHPTGQGVRGKFNNEQFF. The CDR3 nucleotides read TGCGCCAGCAGCCACCCGACGGGACAGGGGGTCAGGGGGAAATTTAACAATGAGCAGTTCTTC.

The V call is TRBV4-2, the J call TRBJ2-7; D remains ambiguous. The V end was cut by 0 bases, the J end by 0 bases, with 12 bases between. This CDR3 spans 16 amino acids. Germline V CDR1 and CDR2: LGHNA, YNFKEQ. Here the CDR3 DNA reads TGTGCCAGCAGCCAAGATGCACCGCAGAGCTCCTACGAGCAGTACTTC. Translation gives CASSQDAPQSSYEQYF.

This rearrangement joins TRBV5-6 to TRBJ2-5, with D unresolved. V lost 2 bases and J lost 1, with 6 bases in between. CDR1 is SGHDT, CDR2 YYEEEE, per germline. CDR3 length: 13 amino acids. The CDR3 DNA reads TGTGCCAGCAGCTTACTCCTCCAAGAGACCCAGTACTTC. Its translation: CASSLLLQETQYF.

The chain combines TRBV7-2 with TRBJ2-5, with TRBD2 matching over 9 bases. The CDR3 contains 15 residues. Losses at the gene ends were 1 base for V and 3 bases for J; bases not matched to a gene: 3. Germline CDR1 is SGHTA and CDR2 is FQGNSA. The CDR3 nucleotides are TGTGCCAGCAGCTTAGGCGGGAGGGAGAAAGAGACCCAGTACTTC. As protein: CASSLGGREKETQYF.

This chain connects TRBV5-4 to TRBJ2-7; D unclear. The germline V gene encodes CDR1 SGHNT and CDR2 YYREEE (reference sequence). The CDR3 extends over 12 amino acids. V gave up 0 bases and J gave up 7 bases, with 8 bases separating them. The CDR3 nucleotides read TGTGCCAGCAGCTTGGACAACCGGGAGCAGTACTTC. Translation: CASSLDNREQYF.

V usage is TRBV6-1 and J usage is TRBJ1-2; the D is unclear. Germline-derived CDR1 and CDR2 are MNHNS and SASEGT. V was clipped by 3 bases and J by 7 bases, with 9 bases between them. The CDR3 covers 12 residues. The CDR3 loop is CASSEWGGGYTF. In nucleotides, the CDR3 is TGTGCCAGCAGTGAGTGGGGAGGTGGCTACACCTTC.

CDR3 protein: CASSLQTGLHEQYF. CDR3 DNA: TGTGCCAGTAGTCTCCAGACAGGGTTACACGAGCAGTACTTC. The chain recombines TRBV19 with TRBJ2-7; 7 bases agree with TRBD1. The CDR3 loop spans 14 amino acids. Unmatched junction bases numbered 9, after V lost 5 bases and J lost 5 bases. Germline V gene sequence: CDR1 LNHDA, CDR2 SQIVND (reference sequence).

The chain employs TRBV28 and TRBJ1-4; perhaps TRBD1 as D (6 bases). Per the germline V gene, CDR1 is MDHEN and CDR2 is SYDVKM. Trimming removed 6 bases from V and 6 bases from J, with 17 bases in between. The CDR3 sequence is 15 residues long. This CDR3 is CASRTPVGGHEKLFF. CDR3 bases: TGTGCCAGCAGGACCCCTGTCGGGGGGCATGAAAAACTGTTTTTT.

This chain uses TRBV6-1 with TRBJ2-7; D may be TRBD1 (6 bases). The CDR3 has 17 amino acids. V gave up 0 bases and J gave up 5 bases, with 20 bases separating them. Germline loops: CDR1 MNHNS, CDR2 SASEGT. The CDR3 DNA reads TGTGCCAGCAGTGAAGCGAAGGGGGTAAAGGGAACTAACGAGCAGTACTTC. It is translated as CASSEAKGVKGTNEQYF.

The rearrangement joins TRBV13 to TRBJ1-2; TRBD1 might be the D (6 bases). Trimming took 0 bases from V and 3 from J, leaving 17 bases between them. CDR1 and CDR2 from the germline V gene are PRHDT and FYEKMQ (reference sequence). The CDR3 is 17 residues long. The CDR3 loop reads CASSLGGAPKRDYGYTF. The CDR3 DNA reads as TGTGCCAGCAGCTTAGGGGGGGCCCCCAAGAGGGACTATGGCTACACCTTC.

V usage is TRBV28 and J usage is TRBJ1-4; TRBD1 aligns across 7 bases. The CDR3 extends over 13 amino acids. The germline V gene encodes CDR1 MDHEN and CDR2 SYDVKM. The V and J ends lost 6 bases and 4 bases, in that order; junction bases with no gene match: 2. CDR3 bases: TGTGCCAGCAGCGGACAGGATAATGAAAAACTGTTTTTT. Translation: CASSGQDNEKLFF. Drawing the rest from reference TRBV28 and TRBJ1-4, the complete variable domain is DVKVTQSSRYLVKRTGEKVFLECVQDMDHENMFWYRQDPGLGLRLIYFSYDVKMKEKGDIPEGYSVSREKKERFSLILESASTNQTSMYLCASSGQDNEKLFFGSGTQLSVL.

This clone was counted a few times. The rearrangement links TRBV6-1 to TRBJ1-1; the match to TRBD1 covers 7 bases. The CDR3 consists of 15 residues. Per the germline V gene, CDR1 is MNHNS and CDR2 is SASEGT. With 5 bases clipped from V and 1 base from J, the junction kept 7 bases outside the gene matches. CDR3 sequence: CASSPRTGENTEAFF. The CDR3 nucleotides read TGTGCCAGCAGTCCTCGGACAGGAGAGAACACTGAAGCTTTCTTT.

The chain uses TRBV20-1 and TRBJ1-1; 9 bases map to TRBD1. The CDR3 is 11 residues long. In germline, CDR1 is DFQATT, CDR2 SNEGSKA (reference sequence). CDR3 amino acids: CSRQGDTEAFF. CDR3 sequence (DNA): TGCAGCAGACAGGGGGATACTGAAGCTTTCTTT.

The genes are TRBV2 and TRBJ2-3; either TRBD1 or TRBD2 may fit D (7 bases each). V dropped 7 bases and J dropped 2 bases, with 16 bases sitting between them. The CDR3 is 15 amino acids. Germline CDR1 is SNHLY and CDR2 is FYNNEI. The CDR3 reads CASKRQGGATDTQYF. DNA for the CDR3: TGTGCCAGCAAAAGACAGGGAGGGGCCACAGATACGCAGTATTTT.

V gene TRBV5-6 combines with J gene TRBJ2-7; D possibly corresponds to TRBD2 (7 bases). This CDR3 has 15 residues. V lost 5 bases to trimming and J lost 0 bases, with 15 bases between them. Germline CDR1 is SGHDT and CDR2 is YYEEEE. CDR3: CASRRTGGLSYEQYF. As DNA, the CDR3 is TGTGCCAGCAGACGGACGGGGGGCCTCTCCTACGAGCAGTACTTC.

The V gene is TRBV6-7, the J gene TRBJ1-5, with no clear D. TRBV6-7 counts as an open reading frame of uncertain function. This CDR3 has 14 amino acids. Trimming left V 7 bases short and J 4 bases short, with 14 bases between. CDR3 bases: TGTGCCAGCATTTCCACAGAGCTAAATCAGCCCCAGCATTTT. Protein: CASISTELNQPQHF.

The rearrangement joins TRBV6-4 to TRBJ1-2; the D is unclear. CDR3 size: 11 residues. V lost 2 bases to trimming and J lost 2 bases, with 0 bases between them. Germline V lookup: CDR1 MRHNA, CDR2 SNTAGT. CDR3 region: CASSDNYGYTF. DNA for the CDR3: TGTGCCAGCAGTGACAACTATGGCTACACCTTC.

This clone was observed once. The chain is built from TRBV7-2 and TRBJ1-1, with 7 positions matching TRBD1. Germline V gene sequence: CDR1 SGHTA, CDR2 FQGNSA. V was clipped by 3 bases and J by 4 bases; unmatched bases: 8. This CDR3 is built from 15 residues. Here the CDR3 DNA reads TGTGCCAGCAGCTTCCAGGGGGGAAGTAGCACTGAAGCTTTCTTT. Translating gives CASSFQGGSSTEAFF.

This clone was observed a handful of times. This sample includes further DNA sequences coding for the same CDR3. This rearrangement joins TRBV5-1 to TRBJ1-1; perhaps TRBD1 as D (5 bases). The V gene lost 0 bases and the J gene lost 1 base, with 7 bases spanning the gap. Germline V gene data show CDR1 as SGHRS and CDR2 as YFSETQ. The CDR3 sequence is 14 residues long. The CDR3, as DNA: TGCGCCAGCAGCTTGGGCGGGGGGAACACTGAAGCTTTCTTT. Its translation is CASSLGGGNTEAFF.

This clone came up once. This rearrangement joins TRBV7-8 to TRBJ2-7; D possibly corresponds to TRBD2 (6 bases). V lost 6 bases, J lost 2 bases, and 14 bases lay in between. CDR1 is SGHVS, CDR2 FQNEAQ, per germline. The CDR3 is made up of 14 amino acids. The CDR3 bases are TGTGCCAGCAGACGCGGGACGGTCACCTACGAGCAGTACTTC. This encodes CASRRGTVTYEQYF.

This chain joins TRBV18 and TRBJ2-1; TRBD1 or TRBD2 may be the D gene (5 bases each). The CDR3 has 14 amino acids. Deletions cut 3 bases from V and 6 bases from J, with 12 bases between. CDR1 and CDR2 (germline): KGHSH, LQKENI. CDR3 protein: CASSPDQGANEQFF. In nucleotides, the CDR3 is TGTGCCAGCTCACCCGATCAGGGAGCCAATGAGCAGTTCTTC.

The rearrangement joins TRBV7-9 to TRBJ2-5; D possibly corresponds to TRBD2 (6 bases). The germline CDR1 and CDR2 sequences are SEHNR and FQNEAQ (reference sequence). V was pared by 1 base and J by 8 bases, with 11 bases between. CDR3 length: 13 amino acids. The chain's CDR3 is CASSLDGEATQYF. The CDR3 region has the DNA TGTGCCAGCAGCTTAGATGGGGAGGCTACCCAGTACTTC.

The chain joins TRBV10-1 to TRBJ2-2, with D unresolved. There are 15 residues in the CDR3. V was trimmed by 3 bases and J by 1 base, leaving 9 bases between them. CDR1 is WNHNN, CDR2 SYGVQD, per germline (reference sequence). The CDR3 loop reads CASSEVSQNTGELFF. In nucleotides, the CDR3 is TGCGCCAGCAGTGAAGTCTCCCAGAACACCGGGGAGCTGTTTTTT.

The chain uses TRBV7-8 and TRBJ1-2, with 11 bases identical to TRBD1. The CDR3 length is 17 residues. Unmatched junction bases numbered 9, after V lost 2 bases and J lost 4 bases. The germline V gene has CDR1 SGHVS and CDR2 FQNEAQ. Written as DNA, the CDR3 is TGTGCCAGCAGCTTACTCTCAGGACAGGGGGCGGGCTATGGCTACACCTTC. Residues: CASSLLSGQGAGYGYTF.

The chain recombines TRBV29-1 with TRBJ2-5; D is unclear. CDR3 size: 10 residues. Germline V CDR1 and CDR2: SQVTM, ANQGSEA. V lost 3 bases and J 6 bases, leaving 5 bases between the germline ends. The CDR3 coding sequence is TGCAGCGTTGAGGGGAAGACCCAGTACTTC. It yields the protein CSVEGKTQYF.

This rearrangement joins TRBV7-2 to TRBJ1-3; the D gene is possibly TRBD1 (6 bases). This CDR3 comprises 16 residues. The ends were cut back, 4 bases at V and 0 bases at J, with 13 bases in the middle. CDR1 is SGHTA and CDR2 is FQGNSA in the germline V gene. The DNA for the CDR3 is TGTGCCAGCAGCTACGGGACAACATCCTCTGGAAACACCATATATTTT. This encodes CASSYGTTSSGNTIYF.

J is TRBJ1-1 and V is TRBV6-6; D remains ambiguous. The V and J ends lost 0 bases and 12 bases respectively, with 11 bases between them. The germline V gene encodes CDR1 MNHNY and CDR2 SVGAGI (reference sequence). The CDR3 consists of 12 residues. The CDR3 coding sequence is TGTGCCAGCAGTTACTCGAATTTAGAAACTTTCTTT. It translates to CASSYSNLETFF.